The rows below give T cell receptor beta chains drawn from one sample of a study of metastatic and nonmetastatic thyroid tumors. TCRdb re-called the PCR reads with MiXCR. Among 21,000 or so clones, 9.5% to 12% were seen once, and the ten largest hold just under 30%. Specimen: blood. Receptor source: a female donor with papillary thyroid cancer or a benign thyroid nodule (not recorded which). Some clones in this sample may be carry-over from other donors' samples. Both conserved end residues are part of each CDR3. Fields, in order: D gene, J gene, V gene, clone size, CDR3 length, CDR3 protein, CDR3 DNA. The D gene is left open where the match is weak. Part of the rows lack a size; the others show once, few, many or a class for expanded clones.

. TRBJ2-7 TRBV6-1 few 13 CASSGTVAYEQYF TGTGCCAGCAGTGGTACAGTGGCCTACGAGCAGTACTTC
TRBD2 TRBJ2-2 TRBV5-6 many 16 CASSFRTSGRSGELFF TGTGCCAGCAGTTTTAGGACTAGCGGGAGATCCGGGGAGCTGTTTTTT
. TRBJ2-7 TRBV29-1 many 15 CSVETAKAAPYEQYF TGCAGCGTTGAAACCGCCAAAGCGGCCCCCTACGAGCAGTACTTC
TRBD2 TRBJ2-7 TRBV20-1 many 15 CSARRGLAGPYEQYF TGCAGTGCTAGAAGGGGACTAGCGGGCCCCTACGAGCAGTACTTC
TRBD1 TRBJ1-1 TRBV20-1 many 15 CSALRWARGRGEAFF TGCAGTGCCCTCCGGTGGGCCAGGGGGCGAGGTGAAGCTTTCTTT
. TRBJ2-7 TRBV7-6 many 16 CASSLAKWESPYEQYF TGTGCCAGCAGCTTAGCGAAGTGGGAAAGCCCCTACGAGCAGTACTTC
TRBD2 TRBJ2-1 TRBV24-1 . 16 CDTSDYVRGRGDEQFF TGTGACACCAGTGATTATGTTAGAGGGAGGGGCGATGAGCAGTTCTTC
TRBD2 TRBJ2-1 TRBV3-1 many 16 CASSQGPGLVFREQFF TGTGCCAGCAGCCAAGGGCCGGGACTAGTATTTCGTGAGCAGTTCTTC
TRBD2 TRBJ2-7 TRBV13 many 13 CASSRGGIAGQYF TGTGCCAGCAGCCGCGGAGGTATAGCGGGCCAGTACTTC
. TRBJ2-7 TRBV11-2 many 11 CASSFTYEQYF TGTGCCAGCAGCTTTACCTACGAGCAGTACTTC
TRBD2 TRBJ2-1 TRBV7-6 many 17 CASSLALRLAGVNEQFF TGTGCCAGCAGCTTAGCGCTACGGCTAGCGGGAGTCAATGAGCAGTTCTTC
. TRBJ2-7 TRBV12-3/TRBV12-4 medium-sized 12 CASSFRGYEQYF TGTGCCAGCAGTTTCAGGGGCTACGAGCAGTACTTC
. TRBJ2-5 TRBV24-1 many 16 CATSDPLLVGVETQYF TGTGCCACCAGTGACCCCCTTTTGGTGGGAGTAGAGACCCAGTACTTC
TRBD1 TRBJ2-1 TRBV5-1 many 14 CASSLGQGLNEQFF TGCGCCAGCAGCTTGGGACAGGGCCTCAATGAGCAGTTCTTC
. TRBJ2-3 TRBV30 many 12 CAWSRGIDTQYF TGTGCCTGGAGCCGGGGGATAGATACGCAGTATTTT
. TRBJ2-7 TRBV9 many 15 CASSVVASPGDEQYF TGTGCCAGCAGCGTAGTTGCCTCGCCGGGGGACGAGCAGTACTTC
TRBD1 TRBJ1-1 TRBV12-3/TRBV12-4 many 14 CASSFQGANTEAFF TGTGCCAGCAGTTTCCAGGGGGCTAACACTGAAGCTTTCTTT
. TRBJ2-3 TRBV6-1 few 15 CASTHGTKWGDTQYF TGTGCCAGCACACACGGGACAAAGTGGGGAGATACGCAGTATTTT
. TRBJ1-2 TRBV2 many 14 CASSERQGSGGYTF TGTGCCAGCAGTGAAAGGCAGGGGTCCGGCGGCTACACCTTC
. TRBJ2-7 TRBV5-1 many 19 CASSPNPVGTLAAHYEQYF TGCGCCAGCAGCCCGAACCCCGTCGGGACTCTCGCCGCGCACTACGAGCAGTACTTC
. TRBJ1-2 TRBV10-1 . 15 CASSESTHGAGGYTF TGCGCCAGCAGTGAGTCGACTCATGGGGCTGGTGGCTACACCTTC
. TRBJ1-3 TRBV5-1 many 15 CASSPYTGTGNTIYF TGCGCCAGCAGCCCATATACAGGGACCGGAAACACCATATATTTT
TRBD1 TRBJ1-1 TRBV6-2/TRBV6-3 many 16 CASSSQGKYMNTEAFF TGTGCCAGCAGTTCACAGGGGAAATACATGAACACTGAAGCTTTCTTT
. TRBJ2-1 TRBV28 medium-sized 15 CASSSAGSGDNEQFF TGTGCCAGCAGTTCTGCCGGGAGTGGGGACAATGAGCAGTTCTTC
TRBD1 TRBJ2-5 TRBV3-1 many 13 CASSAAQGETQYF TGTGCCAGCAGCGCGGCACAGGGGGAGACCCAGTACTTC
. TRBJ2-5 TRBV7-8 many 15 CASSFKRSYQETQYF TGTGCCAGCAGCTTCAAGCGGTCGTACCAAGAGACCCAGTACTTC
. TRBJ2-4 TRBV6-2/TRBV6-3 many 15 CASSYPEDGKNIQYF TGTGCCAGCAGTTACCCCGAGGACGGTAAAAACATTCAGTACTTC
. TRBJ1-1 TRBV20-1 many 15 CSARDNRGGDTEAFF TGCAGTGCTAGAGATAATCGGGGAGGGGACACTGAAGCTTTCTTT
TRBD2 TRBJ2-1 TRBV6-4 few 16 CASSEGTSTDYNEQFF TGTGCCAGCAGTGAAGGGACTAGCACCGACTACAATGAGCAGTTCTTC
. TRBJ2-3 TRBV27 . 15 CSSSPTIGRLDTQYF TGTTCCAGCAGTCCTACTATCGGGAGACTAGATACGCAGTATTTT
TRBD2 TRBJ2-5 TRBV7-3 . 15 CASIPLAGGQETQYF TGTGCCAGCATCCCGTTAGCGGGAGGGCAAGAGACCCAGTACTTC
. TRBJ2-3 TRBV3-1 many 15 CASSQEPRITDTQYF TGTGCCAGCAGCCAAGAACCACGGATCACAGATACGCAGTATTTT
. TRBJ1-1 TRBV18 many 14 CASSPRTGNTEAFF TGTGCCAGCTCACCCCGGACTGGGAACACTGAAGCTTTCTTT
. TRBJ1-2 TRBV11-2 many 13 CASSLAGGNGYTF TGTGCCAGCAGCTTAGCGGGCGGTAATGGCTACACCTTC
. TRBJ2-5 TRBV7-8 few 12 CASSLTQETQYF TGTGCCAGCAGCTTAACCCAAGAGACCCAGTACTTC
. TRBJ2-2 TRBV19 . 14 CASVGGTATGELFF TGTGCCAGTGTGGGGGGAACGGCCACCGGTGAGTTGTTTTTT
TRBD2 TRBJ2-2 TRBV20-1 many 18 CSASSVGGDGSGTGELFF TGCAGTGCTAGCAGTGTCGGGGGGGACGGTTCGGGCACCGGGGAGCTGTTTTTT
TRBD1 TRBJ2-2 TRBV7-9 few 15 CASSRGGQGAWELFF TGTGCCAGCAGCAGAGGGGGACAGGGGGCTTGGGAGCTGTTTTTT
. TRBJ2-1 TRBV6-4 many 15 CASSALGGSYNEQFF TGTGCCAGCAGTGCCCTGGGGGGCTCCTACAATGAGCAGTTCTTC
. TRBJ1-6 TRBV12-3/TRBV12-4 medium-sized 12 CASSLSGSPLHF TGTGCCAGCAGTTTATCGGGTTCACCCCTCCACTTT
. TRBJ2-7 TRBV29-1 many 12 CSIRDIVYEQYF TGCAGCATCCGGGACATAGTTTACGAGCAGTACTTC
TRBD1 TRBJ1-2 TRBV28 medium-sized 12 CASSRQGYGYTF TGTGCCAGCAGCCGACAGGGATATGGCTACACCTTC
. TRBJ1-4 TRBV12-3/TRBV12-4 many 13 CASSFPGSEKLFF TGTGCCAGCAGTTTCCCAGGCTCTGAAAAACTGTTTTTT
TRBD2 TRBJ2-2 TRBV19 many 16 CASSIRAGGPTGELFF TGTGCCAGTAGTATCCGAGCGGGAGGGCCAACCGGGGAGCTGTTTTTT
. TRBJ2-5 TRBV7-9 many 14 CASSLGGVRETQYF TGTGCCAGCAGCTTAGGAGGAGTCCGGGAGACCCAGTACTTC
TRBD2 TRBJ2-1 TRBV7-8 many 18 CASSPGTSGRAFNNEQFF TGTGCCAGCAGCCCGGGGACTAGCGGGAGGGCCTTCAACAATGAGCAGTTCTTC
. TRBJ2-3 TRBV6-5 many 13 CASSYSMSDTQYF TGTGCCAGCAGTTACTCGATGTCAGATACGCAGTATTTT
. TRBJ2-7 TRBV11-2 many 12 CASSLGGGEQYF TGTGCCAGCAGCTTAGGTGGGGGCGAGCAGTACTTC
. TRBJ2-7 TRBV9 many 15 CASSVAPSESYEQYF TGTGCCAGCAGCGTAGCTCCTAGCGAGTCCTACGAGCAGTACTTC
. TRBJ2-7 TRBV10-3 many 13 CATMTRGEEEQYF TGTGCCACCATGACTAGGGGAGAGGAGGAGCAGTACTTC
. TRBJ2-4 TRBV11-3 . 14 CASSPGPPKNIQYF TGTGCCAGCAGCCCCGGGCCTCCCAAAAACATTCAGTACTTC
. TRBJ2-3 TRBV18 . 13 CASSPLGTDTQYF TGTGCCAGCTCACCACTAGGCACAGATACGCAGTATTTT
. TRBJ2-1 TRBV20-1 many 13 CSAPDSFDSEQFF TGCAGTGCCCCGGACTCCTTCGACAGTGAGCAGTTCTTC